This T cell receptor beta chain comes out of a study of blood T cell repertoires in COVID-19. In the study overall: COVID-19 samples collected from the United States, Italy and Spain covered acute and convalescent phases. Nucleic acid was either cDNA or gDNA, and it came from T cells, B-cell-depleted T cells, or PBMCs.

Per the original data handling: Reference gene primer amplification gave nucleated cell count estimates. Only in-frame clones appear in the TCRdb table, and some are missing; sequencing was by immunoSEQ multiplex PCR. The V and J calls and clone size were taken over from that table, and D and trimming were inferred from the DNA. The table includes hundreds of thousands of clones, 90% detected once. Cohort 3 donors were reported recovered after two negative PCRs, clearance, or symptom resolution. The CDR3 is made up of 13 amino acids. V shed 7 bases, J shed 5 bases, and the junction held 7 bases outside the gene matches. Per the germline V gene, CDR1 is MGHDK and CDR2 is SYGVNS.

The rearrangement joins TRBV25-1 to TRBJ2-7; the match to TRBD1 covers 8 bases. The sequence derives from a man aged 55 to 70 who had recovered from COVID-19. Sequenced: PBMCs or T cells enriched from blood (not recorded which). The CDR3 DNA follows: TGTGCCAGCACCGGACAGGGTATCAACGAGCAGTACTTC. It codes for CASTGQGINEQYF.